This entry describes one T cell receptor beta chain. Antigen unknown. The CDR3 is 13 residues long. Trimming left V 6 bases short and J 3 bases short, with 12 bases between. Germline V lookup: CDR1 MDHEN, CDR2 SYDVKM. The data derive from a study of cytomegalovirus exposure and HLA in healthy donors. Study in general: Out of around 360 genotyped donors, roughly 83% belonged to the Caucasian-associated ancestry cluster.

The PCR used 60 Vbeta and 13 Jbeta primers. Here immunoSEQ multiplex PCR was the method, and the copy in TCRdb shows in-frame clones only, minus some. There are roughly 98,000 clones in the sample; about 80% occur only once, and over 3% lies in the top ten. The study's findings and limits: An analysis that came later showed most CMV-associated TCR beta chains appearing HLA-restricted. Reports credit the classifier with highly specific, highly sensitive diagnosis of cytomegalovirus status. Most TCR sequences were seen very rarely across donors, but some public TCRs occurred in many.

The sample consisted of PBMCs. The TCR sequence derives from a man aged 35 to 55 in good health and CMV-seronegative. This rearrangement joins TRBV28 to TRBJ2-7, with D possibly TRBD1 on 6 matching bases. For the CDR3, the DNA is TGTGCCAGCAGCAGGGGCCGAAGCTACGAGCAGTACTTC. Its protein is CASSRGRSYEQYF.